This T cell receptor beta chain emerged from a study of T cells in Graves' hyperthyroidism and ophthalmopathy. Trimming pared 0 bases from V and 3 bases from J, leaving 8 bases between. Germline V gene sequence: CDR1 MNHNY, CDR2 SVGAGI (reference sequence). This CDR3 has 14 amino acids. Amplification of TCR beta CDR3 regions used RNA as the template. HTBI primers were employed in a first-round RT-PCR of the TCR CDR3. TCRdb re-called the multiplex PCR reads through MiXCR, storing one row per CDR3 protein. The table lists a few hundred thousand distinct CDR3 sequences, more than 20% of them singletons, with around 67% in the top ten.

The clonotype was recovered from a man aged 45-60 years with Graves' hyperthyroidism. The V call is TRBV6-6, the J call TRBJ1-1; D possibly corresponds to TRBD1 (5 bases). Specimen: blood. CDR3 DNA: TGTGCCAGCAGTTACTCTAAGGGGTACACTGAAGCTTTCTTT. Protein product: CASSYSKGYTEAFF.